Listed below are T cell receptor beta chains from one sample, sequenced in a study of blood T cell repertoires in COVID-19. Assay used: immunoSEQ multiplex PCR; TCRdb lists only in-frame clones, some missing. The sample gives nearly 350,000 clones, around nine tenths of which show up once; about 7% is in the top ten. What was sequenced was peripheral blood. The receptor source for this set is a woman aged 70-85 years with COVID-19, enrolled during active disease. Each CDR3 is given with its conserved first and last residue. Fields, in order: D gene, clone size, J gene, CDR3 length, V gene, CDR3 protein, CDR3 DNA. A D gene is named only where the DNA matches it firmly. A clone size is listed for some rows: how often the clone was seen (once, few, many), or a class if it is expanded.

>TRBD2|-|TRBJ2-2|18|TRBV28
CASSSPRLAGGLTGELFF
TGTGCCAGCAGTTCCCCTAGACTAGCGGGGGGGCTCACCGGGGAGCTGTTTTTT
>TRBD1|-|TRBJ1-1|17|TRBV5-1
CASSLAGTGYLNTEAFF
TGCGCCAGCAGCTTGGCAGGGACAGGTTATTTAAACACTGAAGCTTTCTTT
>TRBD1|-|TRBJ1-6|16|TRBV30
CAWSVQGARGNSPLHF
TGTGCCTGGAGTGTACAGGGGGCGCGGGGTAATTCACCCCTCCACTTT
>-|-|TRBJ1-1|16|TRBV18
CASSPNADWKNTEAFF
TGTGCCAGCTCACCGAATGCGGACTGGAAGAACACTGAAGCTTTCTTT
>TRBD1|-|TRBJ2-2|15|TRBV6-5
CASSLQGWITGELFF
TGTGCCAGCAGCTTACAGGGGTGGATAACCGGGGAGCTGTTTTTT
>TRBD1|-|TRBJ1-5|16|TRBV15
CAVRSGQGSRNQPQHF
TGTGCCGTCCGGTCGGGACAGGGCTCTCGCAATCAGCCCCAGCATTTT
>-|-|TRBJ2-3|14|TRBV9
CASSVGGDPDTQYF
TGTGCCAGCAGCGTGGGGGGTGACCCAGATACGCAGTATTTT
>-|-|TRBJ1-2|13|TRBV24-1
CATSDSSTYGYTF
TGTGCCACCAGTGATTCGAGTACCTATGGCTACACCTTC
>TRBD1|-|TRBJ1-1|16|TRBV6-5
CASSYGPGGMNTEAFF
TGTGCCAGCAGTTACGGCCCAGGGGGGATGAACACTGAAGCTTTCTTT
>-|-|TRBJ2-7|15|TRBV6-4
CASSDVLGMGHEQYF
TGTGCCAGCAGTGACGTACTTGGTATGGGCCACGAGCAGTACTTC
>TRBD1|-|TRBJ2-7|16|TRBV18
CASSHEPGQGGYEQYF
TGTGCCAGCTCACATGAGCCGGGACAGGGGGGTTACGAGCAGTACTTC
>-|-|TRBJ2-5|14|TRBV10-3
CAISESISQETQYF
TGTGCCATCAGTGAGTCGATCAGCCAAGAGACCCAGTACTTC
>-|-|TRBJ2-5|14|TRBV5-6
CASSFGGLQETQYF
TGTGCCAGCAGCTTCGGGGGTCTCCAAGAGACCCAGTACTTC
>-|once|TRBJ2-7|14|TRBV7-9
CASSGAPKPDEQYF
TGTGCCAGCAGCGGGGCACCCAAACCGGACGAGCAGTACTTC
>-|-|TRBJ2-5|13|TRBV19
CASSIAYQETQYF
TGTGCCAGTAGTATAGCGTACCAAGAGACCCAGTACTTC
>TRBD2|-|TRBJ2-5|13|TRBV18
CASSPGLAETQYF
TGTGCCAGCTCACCTGGACTAGCGGAGACCCAGTACTTC
>-|-|TRBJ1-2|14|TRBV18
CASSPEDSVYGYTF
TGTGCCAGCTCCCCGGAGGACAGCGTCTATGGCTACACCTTC
>TRBD2|-|TRBJ2-3|16|TRBV19
CASSSPRTSLTDTQYF
TGTGCCAGTAGCTCCCCCAGGACTAGCTTGACAGATACGCAGTATTTT
>-|-|TRBJ1-1|11|TRBV12-3/TRBV12-4
CASTQGPGAFF
TGTGCCAGCACCCAGGGCCCAGGAGCTTTCTTT
>TRBD2|-|TRBJ2-3|14|TRBV7-2
CASSSLAATDTQYF
TGTGCCAGCAGCTCCCTAGCGGCCACAGATACGCAGTATTTT
>-|many|TRBJ2-2|14|TRBV30
CAWSVGGNTGELFF
TGTGCCTGGAGTGTGGGGGGGAACACCGGGGAGCTGTTTTTT
>TRBD1|once|TRBJ1-4|15|TRBV19
CASSKPGQANKKLFF
TGTGCCAGTAGTAAACCGGGACAGGCGAATAAAAAACTGTTTTTT
>TRBD1|-|TRBJ1-2|15|TRBV7-9
CASSLFGGQGGGYTF
TGTGCCAGCAGCTTATTCGGAGGACAGGGGGGAGGCTACACCTTC
>-|-|TRBJ2-1|14|TRBV27
CASSPTIQGNEQFF
TGTGCCAGCAGCCCCACAATTCAGGGGAATGAGCAGTTCTTC
>TRBD1|-|TRBJ1-2|12|TRBV19
CASSDRASGYTF
TGTGCCAGTTCGGACAGGGCTTCTGGCTACACCTTC
>TRBD2|-|TRBJ2-5|15|TRBV11-2
CASSPLAGVGETQYF
TGTGCCAGCAGCCCGCTAGCGGGGGTTGGAGAGACCCAGTACTTC
>TRBD1|-|TRBJ2-7|14|TRBV27
CASRTGQGAYEQYF
TGTGCCAGCAGGACGGGACAGGGGGCCTACGAGCAGTACTTC
>-|-|TRBJ1-2|13|TRBV19
CASSIAQQTGYTF
TGTGCCAGTAGTATAGCACAGCAAACGGGCTACACCTTC
>-|-|TRBJ2-7|16|TRBV4-1
CASSQRSDTATYEQYF
TGCGCCAGCAGCCAACGTAGCGACACCGCTACCTACGAGCAGTACTTC
>TRBD1|-|TRBJ1-2|13|TRBV7-2
CASSYTGGRGYTF
TGTGCCAGCAGCTATACAGGGGGTCGTGGCTACACCTTC
>TRBD2|-|TRBJ2-3|16|TRBV7-8
CASSLGIAGGLNTQYF
TGTGCCAGCAGCTTAGGAATAGCGGGGGGGCTCAATACGCAGTATTTT
>TRBD1|-|TRBJ2-5|14|TRBV18
CASSPGTGRETQYF
TGTGCCAGCTCACCGGGGACAGGGAGGGAGACCCAGTACTTC
>-|-|TRBJ2-1|16|TRBV7-9
CASSGRTGSSYNEQFF
TGTGCCAGCAGCGGCCGGACTGGTAGCTCCTACAATGAGCAGTTCTTC
>TRBD2|-|TRBJ2-5|15|TRBV4-1
CASSLSGGASETQYF
TGCGCCAGCAGCCTTAGCGGGGGGGCGTCAGAGACCCAGTACTTC
>-|-|TRBJ1-3|13|TRBV29-1
CSVQRVSGNTIYF
TGCAGCGTGCAGAGGGTCTCTGGAAACACCATATATTTT
>-|-|TRBJ1-5|15|TRBV5-1
CASSLDGDSNQPQHF
TGCGCCAGCAGCTTGGACGGAGATAGCAATCAGCCCCAGCATTTT
>TRBD1|-|TRBJ2-3|18|TRBV18
CASSPASFRDSSTDTQYF
TGTGCCAGCTCACCAGCATCATTCCGGGACAGTAGCACAGATACGCAGTATTTT
>-|-|TRBJ1-2|14|TRBV4-3
CASSQAPRGYGYTF
TGCGCCAGCAGCCAAGCTCCCAGGGGTTATGGCTACACCTTC
>-|-|TRBJ1-4|15|TRBV7-9
CASSLGGQPNEKLFF
TGTGCCAGCAGCTTAGGGGGGCAGCCTAATGAAAAACTGTTTTTT
>-|-|TRBJ1-1|15|TRBV15
CATSFGVERVTEAFF
TGTGCCACCAGCTTTGGCGTAGAGCGGGTCACTGAAGCTTTCTTT